This T cell receptor beta chain was sequenced for a study of CD8+ T cells in alopecia areata listed by TCRdb under 2018. About the full investigation: Treated patients were enrolled in an open-label pilot trial of oral tofacitinib at 5 to 10 mg twice daily for moderate-to-severe alopecia areata. The SALT score, which quantifies the percentage of affected scalp surface area, was used to measure disease severity in treated patients. Amplification of TCRbeta CDR3 regions was done by immunoSEQ multiplex PCR using 35 Vbeta forward primers and 13 Jbeta reverse primers. Tofacitinib-treated patients had biopsies at baseline and at 4 and 24 weeks of treatment, with a later scalp biopsy in several patients. Patients stayed on tofacitinib for 6 to 18 months and then had 6 months of follow-up off drug so that delayed response and recurrence could be assessed. RNA came from the PAXgene miRNA kit for fixed scalp, the miRNeasy kit for PBMCs, and the RNeasy kit for mouse skin. Scalp clonality was compared among normal scalp (n=4), patchy alopecia areata scalp (n=8), and alopecia totalis/universalis scalp (n=8). In humans, TCRbeta sequencing was performed on scalp tissue and on sorted CD4+ and CD8+ peripheral blood T cells from healthy controls and from patients with patchy or totalis/universalis alopecia areata. The study used high-throughput TCRbeta sequencing to examine T cell clonal expansion in alopecia areata, in both the C3H/HeJ mouse model and human patients. The full study reports these points: TCR sequences shared between patients were less clear than in mice, possibly partly because of HLA diversity in the patient population. Unlike mouse skin, where gammadelta T cells dominate, normal human skin contains resident alphabeta T cells that get sequenced too, which complicates analysis of the scalp TCR repertoire. Lesional scalp, especially in alopecia totalis/universalis, showed higher clonality and more expanded CD8+ clones than normal scalp, suggesting antigenic drive. Because the treated cohort was small and had just a single nonresponder, larger studies are needed to establish links between baseline CD8+ expansion and response. During tofacitinib treatment, many expanded lesional clones stuck around in both scalp and blood, and this persistence may partly explain why relapse happens after treatment is stopped. Scalp clonality and the number of expanded CD8+ clones among the top 100 scalp clones were significantly decreased by tofacitinib.

The library was built by means of the immunoSEQ multiplex PCR assay. RNA was extracted from all samples and reverse transcribed into cDNA, which served as template for TCR sequencing. SuperScript III was used to make first-strand cDNA, primed with a 2:1 mix of oligo-dT and random hexamers. A synthetic immune receptor repertoire was used to measure amplification bias, and any remaining bias was corrected computationally. The original methods were these. Raw reads were preprocessed to remove errors, and CDR3 was defined by IMGT conventions from the conserved cysteine to phenylalanine. To get clonality, Shannon entropy was normalized by log2 of the number of productive unique TCRs and the result was subtracted from 1. Whether scalp clones were CD4 or CD8 was inferred by matching scalp TCRbeta sequences against CD4 and CD8 repertoires sorted from blood. The table was pulled from immuneACCESS by TCRdb, which kept in-frame rearrangements only. Such tables lose some clones; where checked, under half of the loss comes from unresolved V genes, and the rest has no known cause. The DNA was the basis for D and trimming; V, J and clone size are from that table. The table for this sample lists a few hundred thousand clones; around two fifths of them were counted only once. The ten largest clones represent roughly 2.8% of the sample.

The treatment or condition label for this specimen denotes: oral pan-JAK inhibitor, 5-10 mg twice daily. Lesional scalp punch biopsies and peripheral blood were collected from alopecia areata patients. PBMCs were isolated by density centrifugation and stained for CD3, CD4 and CD8, and CD4+ and CD8+ T cells were sorted on a FACSAria. V is shortened by 0 bases, J by 3 bases, and the region joining them spans 6 bases. CDR1 and CDR2 are read off the germline V gene as SGHRS and YFSETQ. From the cysteine through the phenylalanine, the CDR3 covers 13 amino acids. Only the CDR3 DNA is retained, 39 bases long and in frame from the first base. The sample holds a few counts of this clone. The antigen it recognizes is unknown. Base quality data are lacking; no much larger clone is found one base away.

The receptor chain draws on TRBV5-1 and TRBJ2-5; too little of a D gene remains to name it. The input for sequencing was CD4+ T cells sorted from blood, taken between weeks 36 and 40, from a patient treated with tofacitinib. This receptor was taken from a human donor with alopecia areata. Read as DNA, the sequence is TGCGCCAGCAGCTTGGCCAGGAAAGAGACCCAGTACTTC. Translated, this is CASSLARKETQYF. Joined to the reference TRBV5-1 and TRBJ2-5 proteins, this CDR3 gives the full variable domain: KAGVTQTPRYLIKTRGQQVTLSCSPISGHRSVSWYQQTPGQGLQFLFEYFSETQRNKGNFPGRFSGRQFSNSRSEMNVSTLELGDSALYLCASSLARKETQYFGPGTRLLVL.